These T cell receptor beta chains were read from a single sample in a study of blood T cell repertoires in COVID-19. Sequencing used immunoSEQ multiplex PCR; TCRdb keeps in-frame clones, though not all of them. The profile shows over 150,000 clones, around 84% of them singletons. Input material: peripheral blood. The receptor source for this set is a woman aged 80 or older with COVID-19, enrolled during active disease. Each CDR3 is given with its conserved first and last residue. Each record gives: J gene, V gene, clone size, D gene, CDR3 DNA, CDR3 protein. D genes are given only for firm matches. Clone size is not always given. Where it is, it says once, few, many or a class for expanded clones.

TRBJ1-1 | TRBV27 | - | - | TGTGCCAGTATGATACAGGTAAACACTGAAGCTTTCTTT | CASMIQVNTEAFF
TRBJ1-1 | TRBV4-2 | - | - | TGTGCCAGCAGCCAAGAACGGGAATCGAACACTGAAGCTTTCTTT | CASSQERESNTEAFF
TRBJ2-1 | TRBV10-3 | - | TRBD1 | TGTGCCATCAGGGGGACAGGGGGCAATGAGCAGTTCTTC | CAIRGTGGNEQFF
TRBJ2-7 | TRBV28 | - | TRBD2 | TGTGCCAGCACAACTAGCGGCTACGAGCAGTACTTC | CASTTSGYEQYF
TRBJ1-2 | TRBV27 | - | TRBD1 | TGTGCCAGCAGGAGACAGGGGGCGTATGGCTACACCTTC | CASRRQGAYGYTF
TRBJ2-7 | TRBV14 | - | - | TGTGCCAGCAGCTCAGGGTTCGAGCAGTACTTC | CASSSGFEQYF
TRBJ1-4 | TRBV28 | - | TRBD1 | TGTGCCAGCAGCCCAGGGACAGGGGTAGGAGAAAAACTGTTTTTT | CASSPGTGVGEKLFF
TRBJ2-7 | TRBV3-1/TRBV3-2 | - | TRBD1 | TGTGCCAGCAGCCAGGGACAGGGCAATTGGCAGTACTTC | CASSQGQGNWQYF
TRBJ2-3 | TRBV19 | - | - | TGTGCCAGCCAGGGGCTGACCACAGATACGCAGTATTTT | CASQGLTTDTQYF
TRBJ2-2 | TRBV15 | few | - | TGTGCCACCAGCATTACTAGGTTGAACACCGGGGAGCTGTTTTTT | CATSITRLNTGELFF
TRBJ2-7 | TRBV3-1/TRBV3-2 | - | TRBD2 | TGTGCCAGCAGCCACCTGACTAGCGGGGGAAGAAGGAACGAGCAGTACTTC | CASSHLTSGGRRNEQYF
TRBJ1-4 | TRBV4-3 | once | - | TGCGCCAGCAGCCAGAGGGTTTTGGGGGAAAAACTGTTTTTT | CASSQRVLGEKLFF
TRBJ2-4 | TRBV7-3 | - | - | TGTGCCAGCAGCTTAATCGGTCCAGGAGGAGAAAACATTCAGTACTTC | CASSLIGPGGENIQYF
TRBJ2-3 | TRBV6-2/TRBV6-3 | - | - | TGTGCCAGCAGTTATCCCGGGGGCACAGATACGCAGTATTTT | CASSYPGGTDTQYF
TRBJ1-1 | TRBV28 | - | - | TGTGCCAGCAGTCCCTTCCCAACAGGACGCACTGAAGCTTTCTTT | CASSPFPTGRTEAFF
TRBJ1-2 | TRBV28 | - | - | TGTGCCAGCAGGTCTATTGAAGGTCAGGCGCCCTATGGCTACACCTTC | CASRSIEGQAPYGYTF
TRBJ1-6 | TRBV1 | - | - | TGCACCAGCAGCCCCCGGGACAGCGAGGGTTCACCCCTCCACTTT | CTSSPRDSEGSPLHF
TRBJ1-5 | TRBV27 | once | - | TGTGCCAGCAGTTTATCTGGGCAGACGAGCAATCAGCCCCAGCATTTT | CASSLSGQTSNQPQHF
TRBJ1-2 | TRBV10-3 | - | - | TGTGCCATCAGTGACCCATTCCATCAGGGCAGAAACTATGGCTACACCTTC | CAISDPFHQGRNYGYTF
TRBJ2-7 | TRBV3-1/TRBV3-2 | once | TRBD2 | TGTGCCAGCAGCCTGGGCGGGAGCTCCTACGAGCAGTACTTC | CASSLGGSSYEQYF
TRBJ2-5 | TRBV5-6 | - | TRBD2 | TGTGCCAGCAGCCTAGCGGGCTTTTCCATACAAGAGACCCAGTACTTC | CASSLAGFSIQETQYF
TRBJ1-6 | TRBV12-3/TRBV12-4 | - | TRBD1 | TGTGCCAGCAGGGGGACAGTCTCACCCCTCCACTTT | CASRGTVSPLHF
TRBJ1-1 | TRBV28 | - | - | TGTGCCAGCAGTGCCACAGGGTTCTACACTGAAGCTTTCTTT | CASSATGFYTEAFF
TRBJ1-5 | TRBV10-3 | - | TRBD1 | TGTGCCACGACAGGGGCGGGTGGCAATCAGCCCCAGCATTTT | CATTGAGGNQPQHF
TRBJ2-7 | TRBV7-9 | - | TRBD1 | TGTGCCAGCAGCGAGGGACAGCCCGGCGGGGAGCAGTACTTC | CASSEGQPGGEQYF
TRBJ1-1 | TRBV6-5 | - | - | TGTGCCAGCGGTTCTCCGGGAACAATGAACACTGAAGCTTTCTTT | CASGSPGTMNTEAFF
TRBJ2-6 | TRBV4-2 | once | - | TGTGCCAGCAGCCAAGACAGAAGCTCTGGGGCCAACGTCCTGACTTTC | CASSQDRSSGANVLTF
TRBJ1-2 | TRBV7-8 | once | TRBD1 | TGTGCCAGCAGCTTATTCGACAGGGGAGGCTATGGCTACACCTTC | CASSLFDRGGYGYTF
TRBJ2-7 | TRBV29-1 | - | TRBD2 | TGCAGCGTTGCCTTCAGGACTAGCGAGGAGCAGTACTTC | CSVAFRTSEEQYF
TRBJ1-2 | TRBV4-2 | - | - | TGTGCCAGCAGCCAAGACGCCCAGGGATTAATCTATGGCTACACCTTC | CASSQDAQGLIYGYTF
TRBJ2-5 | TRBV11-2 | few | TRBD2 | TGTGCCAGCAGCCTAACACTAGCGGGAGTGTATGAGACCCAGTACTTC | CASSLTLAGVYETQYF
TRBJ1-2 | TRBV18 | - | TRBD1 | TGTGCCAGCTCACCCCGACAGGGCAACTATGGCTACACCTTC | CASSPRQGNYGYTF
TRBJ2-7 | TRBV5-1 | - | TRBD2 | TGCGCCAGCAGCTCCGGACTAGCGCCTACCTACGAGCAGTACTTC | CASSSGLAPTYEQYF
TRBJ2-5 | TRBV10-3 | - | - | TGTGCCATCAGTGAGTCCGGGACCCAGTACTTC | CAISESGTQYF
TRBJ1-6 | TRBV15 | - | TRBD1 | TGTGCCACCAGCAGAGGAGCCCGGGACAGGAATTCACCCCTCCACTTT | CATSRGARDRNSPLHF
TRBJ2-2 | TRBV28 | once | - | TGTGCCAGCAGTTCACAGGGCCGGGAGCTGTTTTTT | CASSSQGRELFF
TRBJ2-2 | TRBV7-8 | few | TRBD2 | TGTGCCAGCAGCTTAGAGACTAGCAGGTTCGCGAACACCGGGGAGCTGTTTTTT | CASSLETSRFANTGELFF
TRBJ2-4 | TRBV28 | - | TRBD1 | TGTGCCAGCAGTAGACAGGGGGGAATAGCCAAAAACATTCAGTACTTC | CASSRQGGIAKNIQYF
TRBJ1-2 | TRBV28 | - | TRBD1 | TGTGCCAGCAGTTTCGGGGACAGGGGTTCTTATAACTATGGCTACACCTTC | CASSFGDRGSYNYGYTF
TRBJ1-2 | TRBV2 | - | - | TGTGCCAGCTCGAACCGAATAGGACTAACTGGCTACACCTTC | CASSNRIGLTGYTF